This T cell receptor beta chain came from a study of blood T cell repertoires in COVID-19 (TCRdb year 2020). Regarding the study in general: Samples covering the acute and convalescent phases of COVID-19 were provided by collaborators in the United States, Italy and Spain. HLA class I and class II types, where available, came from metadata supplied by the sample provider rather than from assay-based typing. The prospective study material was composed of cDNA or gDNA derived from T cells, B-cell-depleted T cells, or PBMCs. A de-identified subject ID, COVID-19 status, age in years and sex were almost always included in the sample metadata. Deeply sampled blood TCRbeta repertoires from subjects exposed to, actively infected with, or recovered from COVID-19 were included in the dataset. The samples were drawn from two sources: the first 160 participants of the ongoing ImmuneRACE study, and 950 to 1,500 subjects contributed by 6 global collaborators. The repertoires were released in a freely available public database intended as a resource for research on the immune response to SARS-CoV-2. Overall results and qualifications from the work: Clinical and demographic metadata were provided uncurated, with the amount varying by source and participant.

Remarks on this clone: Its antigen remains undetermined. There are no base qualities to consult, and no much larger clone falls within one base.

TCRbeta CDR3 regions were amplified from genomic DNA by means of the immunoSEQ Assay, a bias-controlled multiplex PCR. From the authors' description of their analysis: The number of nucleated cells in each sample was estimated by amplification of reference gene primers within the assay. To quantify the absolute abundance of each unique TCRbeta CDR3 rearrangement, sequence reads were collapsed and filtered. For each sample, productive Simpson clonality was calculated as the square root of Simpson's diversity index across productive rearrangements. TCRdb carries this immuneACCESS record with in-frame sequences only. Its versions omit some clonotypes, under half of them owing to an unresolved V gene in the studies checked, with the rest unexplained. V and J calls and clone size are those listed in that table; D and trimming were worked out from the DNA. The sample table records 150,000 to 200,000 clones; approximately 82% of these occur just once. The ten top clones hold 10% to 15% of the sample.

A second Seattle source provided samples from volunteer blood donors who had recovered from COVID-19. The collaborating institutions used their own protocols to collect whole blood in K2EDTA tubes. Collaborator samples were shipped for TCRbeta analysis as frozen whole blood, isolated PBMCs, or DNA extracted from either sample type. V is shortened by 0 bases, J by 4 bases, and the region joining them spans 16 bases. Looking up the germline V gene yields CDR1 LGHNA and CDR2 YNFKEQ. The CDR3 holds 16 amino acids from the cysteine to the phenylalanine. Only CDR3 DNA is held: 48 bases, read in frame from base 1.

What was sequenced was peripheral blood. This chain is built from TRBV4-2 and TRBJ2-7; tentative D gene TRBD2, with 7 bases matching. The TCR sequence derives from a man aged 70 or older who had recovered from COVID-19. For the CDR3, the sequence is CASSQDQGRGFYEQYF. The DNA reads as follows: TGTGCCAGCAGCCAAGATCAGGGGCGGGGGTTTTACGAGCAGTACTTC.